Below, 22 T cell receptor beta chains from the same sample are listed, as sequenced in a study of T cells in Graves' hyperthyroidism and ophthalmopathy. RNA transcripts provided the source from which TCR beta CDR3 regions were amplified. A set of HTBI primers served as the primers for a first-round RT-PCR of the TCR CDR3. A single record per CDR3 protein comes from TCRdb applying MiXCR to the multiplex PCR reads. The sample records around 690,000 distinct CDR3 sequences, approximately 15% being singletons. The sample taken for sequencing was blood. These receptors originate from a man over 45 with Graves' hyperthyroidism.

This clonotype was found a few times. The V and J genes are TRBV2 and TRBJ1-2; TRBD1 agrees at 7 bases. V was pared by 7 bases and J by 8 bases, with 10 bases of the junction left unmatched. The CDR3 length is 13 residues. Germline values: CDR1 SNHLY, CDR2 FYNNEI. The CDR3 region has the DNA TGTGCCAGCACCGACAGGGTAACTCGGGGCTACACCTTC. Translation: CASTDRVTRGYTF. Filled out from reference TRBV2 and TRBJ1-2, the complete variable domain reads EPEVTQTPSHQVTQMGQEVILRCVPISNHLYFYWYRQILGQKVEFLVSFYNNEISEKSEIFDDQFSVERPDGSNFTLKIRSTKLEDSAMYFCASTDRVTRGYTFGSGTRLTVV.

The sample holds a few counts of this clonotype. This rearrangement joins TRBV6-2 or TRBV6-3 to TRBJ2-7; D is possibly TRBD1 (5 bases). This CDR3 is built from 13 residues. Between the trimmed V and J ends, which lost 5 bases and 1 base, there was a span of 9 bases. Looked up from germline, CDR1 is MNHEY and CDR2 is SVGEGT. CDR3: CASSNTGSYEQYF. CDR3 sequence (DNA): TGTGCCAGCAGTAATACAGGTTCCTACGAGCAGTACTTC.

This clonotype was found many times. V gene TRBV12-3 or TRBV12-4 combines with J gene TRBJ2-7; a possible D gene is TRBD1 (6 bases). The CDR3 runs 13 residues. Trimming pared 2 bases from V and 5 bases from J, leaving 10 bases between. CDR3 in DNA: TGTGCCAGCAGTTTACCAGGGGATGACGAGCAGTACTTC. It specifies CASSLPGDDEQYF.

About this clonotype: This may be a read error: a much more frequent sequence differs by one nucleotide. This chain links TRBV29-1 with TRBJ1-1; D is possibly TRBD1 (6 bases). CDR3 length: 15 residues. The ends were cut back, 5 bases at V and 10 bases at J, with 26 bases in the middle. In germline, CDR1 is SQVTM, CDR2 ANQGSEA. For the CDR3, the DNA is TGCAGCGTTAACTTCCCCCGCGGGGGCTTAACTCCAGCTTTCTTT. Amino acids: CSVNFPRGGLTPAFF.

This clonotype was seen a few times. CDR3 residues: CASTAGTGNSPLHF. CDR3 coding DNA: TGTGCCAGCACCGCCGGGACAGGGAACTCACCCCTCCACTTT. The chain recombines TRBV7-3 with TRBJ1-6; 9 bases are a match to TRBD1. V was clipped by 7 bases and J by 10 bases; unmatched bases: 8. CDR1 is SGHTA, CDR2 FQGTGA, per germline. This CDR3 is 14 amino acids long.

The V call is TRBV6-2 or TRBV6-3, the J call TRBJ1-4, with D perhaps matching TRBD1 (6 bases). With 6 bases removed from V and 5 bases from J, the gap between germline ends came to 19 bases. The germline V gene has CDR1 MNHEY and CDR2 SVGEGT. CDR3 length equals 16 residues. CDR3 nucleotide sequence: TGTGCCAGCAGATTTCACCAGACAGGAGAGAATGAAAAACTGTTTTTT. Translated, it gives CASRFHQTGENEKLFF.

The V call is TRBV14, the J call TRBJ2-3; 7 bases line up with TRBD2. V gave up 4 bases and J gave up 2 bases; unmatched junction bases: 6. The length of the CDR3 is 15 residues. Germline-derived CDR1 and CDR2 are SGHDN and FVKESK. The CDR3 DNA reads as TGTGCCAGCAGCCGAGAAGCGGGGACCACAGATACGCAGTATTTT. This sequence encodes CASSREAGTTDTQYF.

V usage is TRBV7-2 and J usage is TRBJ2-5; D call uncertain. The CDR3 consists of 15 residues. Germline values: CDR1 SGHTA, CDR2 FQGNSA. V was trimmed by 4 bases and J by 0 bases, leaving 12 bases between them. The CDR3 bases are TGTGCCAGCAGCTCTATTTCGGGCCACCAAGAGACCCAGTACTTC. It encodes CASSSISGHQETQYF.

V and J are TRBV5-1 and TRBJ2-1; the match to TRBD2 covers 16 bases. CDR3 length: 17 amino acids. The ends lost 5 bases at V and 6 bases at J; junction bases unmatched: 8. Germline V gene sequence: CDR1 SGHRS, CDR2 YFSETQ. As DNA, the CDR3 is TGCGCCAGCAGACCCGGGACTAGCGGGAGGGCCATCAATGAGCAGTTCTTC. Protein sequence: CASRPGTSGRAINEQFF.

The gene calls are TRBV18 and TRBJ2-5; D gene ambiguous. The V and J ends lost 4 bases and 4 bases respectively, with 7 bases between them. Germline V gene sequence: CDR1 KGHSH, CDR2 LQKENI. CDR3 length: 12 amino acids. In DNA, the CDR3 is TGTGCCAGCTCACGGACGGCAGAGACCCAGTACTTC. Amino acid sequence: CASSRTAETQYF.

This clonotype was counted a few times. The chain carries TRBV5-1 and TRBJ1-1, with D tentatively TRBD1 (5 bases). Trimming took off 4 bases at V and 7 bases at J, with 11 bases between the two ends. CDR1 and CDR2 from the germline V gene are SGHRS and YFSETQ. CDR3 size: 12 residues. CDR3 loop: CASSRTGHEAFF. The CDR3 DNA sequence: TGCGCCAGCAGCCGCACAGGCCATGAAGCTTTCTTT.

The CDR3 DNA is TGCAGTGCTAGAGATCAGTGGGGTAACACCGGGGAGCTGTTTTTT. This codes for CSARDQWGNTGELFF. The gene calls are TRBV20-1 and TRBJ2-2; the D is unclear. V lost 0 bases and J 2 bases, leaving 10 bases between the germline ends. Germline loops: CDR1 DFQATT, CDR2 SNEGSKA (reference sequence). This CDR3 has 15 residues.

This clonotype came up many times. The chain combines TRBV27 with TRBJ2-3; D could derive from TRBD1 or TRBD2 (5 bases each). The germline V gene encodes CDR1 MNHEY and CDR2 SMNVEV (reference sequence). The germline V and J ends were trimmed by 2 bases and 5 bases, with 14 bases remaining between them. CDR3 length equals 15 residues. The CDR3: CASSLLGEGVDTQYF. The DNA for the CDR3 is TGTGCCAGCAGTTTACTGGGAGAAGGGGTAGATACGCAGTATTTT.

This clonotype showed up many times. The genes are TRBV6-1 and TRBJ2-7; D gene ambiguous. V shed 6 bases and J shed 2 bases, with 20 bases lying between them. The CDR3 totals 16 residues. Germline V CDR1 and CDR2: MNHNS, SASEGT. The CDR3 nucleotides are TGTGCCAGCAGGGGTTCAGTTTCCCTCCACCCCTACGAGCAGTACTTC. Its protein is CASRGSVSLHPYEQYF.

The rearrangement links TRBV12-3 or TRBV12-4 to TRBJ2-5; a possible D gene is TRBD1 (6 bases). The CDR3 runs 14 residues. Trimming left V 5 bases short and J 5 bases short, with 15 bases between. The CDR3 spells CASSIQGLRETQYF. The CDR3 nucleotides are TGTGCCAGCAGTATACAGGGATTGAGGGAGACCCAGTACTTC.

A remark on this clonotype: Being one base from a much bigger clone, this may be a read error. No conserved phenylalanine or tryptophan is present at the end of the CDR3, so a read error is the likely explanation. The rearrangement links TRBV7-9 to TRBJ1-4, with D unresolved. V shed 1 base and J shed 0 bases, with 6 bases lying between them. Germline-derived CDR1 and CDR2 are SEHNR and FQNEAQ (reference sequence). CDR3 length: 15 amino acids. The CDR3 region is CASSLGLATNEKLFS. The CDR3 DNA follows: TGTGCCAGCAGCTTAGGACTTGCAACTAATGAAAAACTGTTTTCT.

For this clonotype: Germline is not matched at one junction end, which may reflect a read error. The rearrangement uses TRBV11-3 and TRBJ2-7, with D perhaps TRBD1 (5 bases). The CDR3 has 15 amino acids. Germline values: CDR1 SGHNT, CDR2 YENEEA. DNA of the CDR3: TGTGCCAGCAGCTCCTCATCATGGGTAGGGGTCGAGCACTACTTC. It encodes CASSSSSWVGVEHYF.

This clonotype was seen a single time. The chain joins TRBV5-1 to TRBJ2-7; the match to TRBD1 covers 10 bases. Germline loops: CDR1 SGHRS, CDR2 YFSETQ. Trimming took 0 bases from V and 5 from J; bases not matched to a gene: 5. The CDR3 has 15 amino acids. The CDR3 loop is CASSLDGQGVHEQYF. The CDR3 nucleotides read TGCGCCAGCAGCTTGGATGGACAGGGGGTCCACGAGCAGTACTTC.

This clonotype was seen at least ten times. This chain connects TRBV10-2 to TRBJ2-5; 14 bases map to TRBD2. V lost 6 bases and J lost 5; bases outside the gene matches: 2. Germline V gene data show CDR1 as WSHSY and CDR2 as SAAADI. The CDR3 contains 14 residues. CDR3 in amino acids: CASRGLAGAETQYF. Here the CDR3 DNA reads TGCGCCAGCAGGGGACTAGCGGGAGCTGAGACCCAGTACTTC.

This chain joins TRBV7-9 and TRBJ1-2, with D unclear. Trimming took off 3 bases at V and 7 bases at J, with 12 bases between the two ends. The CDR3 contains 13 residues. Germline lookup yields CDR1 SEHNR and CDR2 FQNEAQ (reference sequence). The CDR3 region has the DNA TGTGCCAGCAGCTTGCCCGCAGGCTTTGGCTACACCTTC. Translation: CASSLPAGFGYTF.

At least ten counts were recorded for this clonotype. This sequence joins TRBV20-1 and TRBJ2-4, with 11 bases fitting TRBD1. The CDR3 spans 12 residues. Germline-derived CDR1 and CDR2 are DFQATT and SNEGSKA (reference sequence). V shed 6 bases, J shed 9 bases, and the junction held 4 bases outside the gene matches. The CDR3 here is CSAGTGGIIQYF. In nucleotides, the CDR3 is TGCAGTGCGGGGACAGGGGGTATCATTCAGTACTTC.

As concerns this clonotype: At one of its ends the junction is not consistent with the germline gene, which may arise from a read error. The chain recombines TRBV28 with TRBJ1-1, with TRBD1 as a possible D gene (5 bases). Germline CDR1 and CDR2: MDHEN and SYDVKM. This CDR3 is 16 amino acids long. The CDR3 is CVSSSLRDGGYSEAFF. In DNA, the CDR3 is TGTGTCAGCAGTTCCCTCCGGGACGGGGGGTATAGTGAAGCTTTCTTT.